This TCR beta chain was captured in a study of T-cell memory formation after mild COVID-19. The CDR3 consists of 16 residues. V dropped 2 bases and J dropped 3; count of bases not matched to a gene: 5. The germline V gene has CDR1 SEHNR and CDR2 FQNEAQ (reference sequence). One entry per CDR3 protein, called by TCRdb with MiXCR from the 5' RACE reads. The data show approximately 46,000 distinct CDR3 sequences, roughly 12% seen once. Overall study findings and caveats: From day 15 to 85, contracting clones were balanced between CD4 and CD8, whereas later expanders leaned toward CD4+.

Worth noting for this clonotype: Its antigen is not identified.

The chain is built from TRBV7-9 and TRBJ2-1, with 9 bases identical to TRBD2. The TCR sequence derives from a man aged 18-30 years who had mild COVID-19 (a few samples of this study predate the infection). Cell type and time point are not known. Sequences were obtained from PBMCs or a T cell subset sorted from them (not recorded which). This CDR3 reads CASSLWLAGFYNEQFF. The CDR3 region has the DNA TGTGCCAGCAGCTTATGGCTAGCGGGGTTCTACAATGAGCAGTTCTTC. The complete variable domain, with remaining parts taken from reference TRBV7-9 and TRBJ2-1, reads DTGVSQNPRHKITKRGQNVTFRCDPISEHNRLYWYRQTLGQGPEFLTYFQNEAQLEKSRLLSDRFSAERPKGSFSTLEIQRTEQGDSAMYLCASSLWLAGFYNEQFFGPGTRLTVL.